There are a few counts of the clone carrying this TCR beta chain. TCRdb reanalysed the 5' RACE reads using MiXCR and keeps one entry per CDR3 protein. The sample consists of under 800,000 distinct CDR3 sequences, 20% to 25% of them appearing once. This entry is derived from a study of identical twins. The CDR3 consists of 16 residues. The ends were cut back, 3 bases at V and 0 bases at J, with 12 bases in the middle. The germline CDR1 and CDR2 sequences are SGHDT and YYEEEE. The same sample was also studied in work on T cells expressing NK-cell markers. This second study says: 1.0-7.0% of CD8+ T cells in more than 5 donors belonged to dominant NKG2C+ clonotypes.

This clonotype originated in a woman between 18 and 30 years old in good health. Sequencing was done on a sample of PBMCs. The rearrangement links TRBV5-6 to TRBJ2-2, with D hard to call. The CDR3 sequence: CASSWVLDANTGELFF. In nucleotides, the CDR3 is TGTGCCAGCAGCTGGGTGTTGGACGCGAACACCGGGGAGCTGTTTTTT.